This is a list of T cell receptor beta chains from one sample in a study of cytomegalovirus exposure and HLA in healthy donors. TCRdb's copy holds only in-frame clones and misses some; the assay was immunoSEQ multiplex PCR. The data contain more than 85,000 clones, approximately 95% of them singletons. The sample comprised PBMCs. Receptor source: a woman aged 18 to 35 in good health and CMV-seronegative. CDR3s include the opening cysteine and the closing phenylalanine or tryptophan. Fields, in order: J gene, clone size, V gene, D gene, CDR3 DNA, CDR3 protein. The D gene is left open where the match is weak. The size field is filled for only some rows; it gives once, few, many or a size class.

j_gene: TRBJ1-5
abundance: once
v_gene: TRBV6-5
d_gene: TRBD1
CDR3nt: TGTGCCAGCAGTTCGACAGGGTTGGGGCAGCCCCAGCATTTT
CDR3aa: CASSSTGLGQPQHF

j_gene: TRBJ2-2
abundance: .
v_gene: TRBV4-1
d_gene: .
CDR3nt: TGCGCCAGCAGCCCCAGGGGAACCGGGGAGCTGTTTTTT
CDR3aa: CASSPRGTGELFF

j_gene: TRBJ2-5
abundance: once
v_gene: TRBV27
d_gene: .
CDR3nt: TGTGCCAGCAGTCCCAAACAGGGAGTGGGGACCCAGTACTTC
CDR3aa: CASSPKQGVGTQYF

j_gene: TRBJ1-1
abundance: .
v_gene: TRBV13
d_gene: TRBD1
CDR3nt: TGTGCCAGCAGCTCGGGACAGGGAAGAGGAATGGCTTTCTTT
CDR3aa: CASSSGQGRGMAFF

j_gene: TRBJ2-2
abundance: .
v_gene: TRBV29-1
d_gene: .
CDR3nt: TGCAGCGTTGAAGATCCAATGTCAGGGACAACAACCGGGGAGCTGTTTTTT
CDR3aa: CSVEDPMSGTTTGELFF

j_gene: TRBJ1-5
abundance: .
v_gene: TRBV7-2
d_gene: .
CDR3nt: TGTGCCAGCAGCTTAAATTCGGGAGGGGAGATTCAGCCCCAGCATTTT
CDR3aa: CASSLNSGGEIQPQHF

j_gene: TRBJ2-7
abundance: .
v_gene: TRBV6-1
d_gene: TRBD1
CDR3nt: TGTGCCAGCCGGAAGGACAGGGGGGCCTACGAGCAGTACTTC
CDR3aa: CASRKDRGAYEQYF

j_gene: TRBJ1-2
abundance: once
v_gene: TRBV29-1
d_gene: TRBD1
CDR3nt: TGCAGCGCAAGACAGGGCGGTACCTATGGCTACACCTTC
CDR3aa: CSARQGGTYGYTF

j_gene: TRBJ1-6
abundance: .
v_gene: TRBV27
d_gene: TRBD1
CDR3nt: TGTGCCAGCAGTTTATGGGGGACAGTAGTTCATAATTCACCCCTCCACTTT
CDR3aa: CASSLWGTVVHNSPLHF

j_gene: TRBJ2-1
abundance: .
v_gene: TRBV7-9
d_gene: .
CDR3nt: TGTGCCATCCCGGGATTAAGCTCCTACAATGAGCAGTTCTTC
CDR3aa: CAIPGLSSYNEQFF

j_gene: TRBJ2-1
abundance: .
v_gene: TRBV15
d_gene: TRBD2
CDR3nt: TGTGCCACCAGCAGAGATAGACTAGCGGGTAGCAATGAGCAGTTCTTC
CDR3aa: CATSRDRLAGSNEQFF

j_gene: TRBJ2-7
abundance: .
v_gene: TRBV18
d_gene: .
CDR3nt: TGTGCCAGCTCACCAAAGGGAGACTACGAGCAGTACTTC
CDR3aa: CASSPKGDYEQYF

j_gene: TRBJ1-2
abundance: .
v_gene: TRBV10-3
d_gene: .
CDR3nt: TGTGCCATCAGGGAGACAGAGTTTGATGGCTACACCTTC
CDR3aa: CAIRETEFDGYTF

j_gene: TRBJ1-4
abundance: .
v_gene: TRBV6-4
d_gene: .
CDR3nt: TGTGCCAGCAGGGCCCAATCAGCAACTAATGAAAAACTGTTTTTT
CDR3aa: CASRAQSATNEKLFF

j_gene: TRBJ1-2
abundance: .
v_gene: TRBV6-1
d_gene: TRBD1
CDR3nt: TGTGCCAGCAGTGAAGCGGGCAGGGGGACTGGCTACACCTTC
CDR3aa: CASSEAGRGTGYTF

j_gene: TRBJ2-1
abundance: .
v_gene: TRBV29-1
d_gene: .
CDR3nt: TGCAGCGTTGAAGCAACGAGGAGCTCCTACAATGAGCAGTTCTTC
CDR3aa: CSVEATRSSYNEQFF

j_gene: TRBJ2-7
abundance: few
v_gene: TRBV12-5
d_gene: TRBD2
CDR3nt: TGTGCTAGTGGTTGGTTAGCGGGTGCCTACGAGCAGTACTTC
CDR3aa: CASGWLAGAYEQYF

j_gene: TRBJ1-4
abundance: once
v_gene: TRBV19
d_gene: .
CDR3nt: TGTGCCAGTAACGTAGGGGGAAGCGAAAAACTGTTTTTT
CDR3aa: CASNVGGSEKLFF

j_gene: TRBJ2-1
abundance: .
v_gene: TRBV7-3
d_gene: TRBD2
CDR3nt: TGTGCCAGCAGCCCCACTAGCGGGGGGGCCGAGGAGCAGTTCTTC
CDR3aa: CASSPTSGGAEEQFF

j_gene: TRBJ2-1
abundance: once
v_gene: TRBV12-5
d_gene: TRBD2
CDR3nt: TGTGCTAGTGGTTTATTGGGACTAGGGTATGAGCAGTTCTTC
CDR3aa: CASGLLGLGYEQFF

j_gene: TRBJ2-5
abundance: .
v_gene: TRBV6-6
d_gene: TRBD2
CDR3nt: TGTGCCAGCAGTTACCGGACTAGCGGGAGGGGGGAGACCCAGTACTTC
CDR3aa: CASSYRTSGRGETQYF

j_gene: TRBJ2-2
abundance: .
v_gene: TRBV19
d_gene: .
CDR3nt: TGTGCCACTCGACTTTTCTCCGGGGAGCTGTTTTTT
CDR3aa: CATRLFSGELFF

j_gene: TRBJ2-7
abundance: .
v_gene: TRBV18
d_gene: TRBD2
CDR3nt: TGTGCCAGCTCACCAACAGCGGGAGTGGCCTACGAGCAGTACTTC
CDR3aa: CASSPTAGVAYEQYF

j_gene: TRBJ1-1
abundance: .
v_gene: TRBV2
d_gene: .
CDR3nt: TGTGCCAGCAGTGAGGGAGGGTTTGAGGCTTTCTTT
CDR3aa: CASSEGGFEAFF

j_gene: TRBJ1-3
abundance: .
v_gene: TRBV30
d_gene: TRBD1
CDR3nt: TGTGCCTGGAGTACGGGACAGGGTAGAAACACCATATATTTT
CDR3aa: CAWSTGQGRNTIYF

j_gene: TRBJ2-5
abundance: .
v_gene: TRBV5-6
d_gene: .
CDR3nt: TGTGCCAGCAGCTTGTTGGGTGGGGAGGATGAGACCCAGTACTTC
CDR3aa: CASSLLGGEDETQYF

j_gene: TRBJ2-2
abundance: .
v_gene: TRBV2
d_gene: TRBD1
CDR3nt: TGTGCCGGGGGCGGACAGGGTGGAACCGGGGAGCTGTTTTTT
CDR3aa: CAGGGQGGTGELFF